This TCR beta chain was profiled in a study of human T cells and chemical hapten exposure. Overall study: Diphenylcyclopropenone, dosed weekly to the scalp, was given to patients throughout the roughly 24-week study. Overall study results and limits: While controls formed fewer of them, expanded TCRs formed significantly more large CDR3 similarity clusters.

This clonotype was detected ten times or more. The antigen is not known. In the source study's methods: Samples held a median of approximately 96,000 TCRs, range about 23,224–750,000. TCRdb independently ran MiXCR on the RACE reads; one entry per CDR3 protein. TCRdb, not the original authors, processed these V and J calls. The sample consists of approximately 34,000 distinct CDR3 sequences, over 5.5% of them appearing once. Documented time point: patch test 1, 2 weeks after DPC sensitization. The treatment was: therapeutic diphenylcyclopropenone sensitization with weekly scalp DPC. Total RNA came from unfractionated whole blood. With 0 bases removed from V and 5 bases from J, the gap between germline ends came to 22 bases. The CDR3 length is 18 residues. Germline lookup yields CDR1 SGHNT and CDR2 YENEEA.

This clonotype was obtained from a woman younger than 45 with alopecia areata. Some clones in this sample may be carry-over from other donors' samples. The rearrangement uses TRBV11-3 and TRBJ1-1; D gene uncertain. This specimen consisted of whole blood, obtained in connection with sensitization to the hapten diphenylcyclopropenone (DPC). In nucleotides, the CDR3 is TGTGCCAGCAGCTTAGAATTTATATACGGTCAGGCGAAAACTGAAGCTTTCTTT. Translated, it gives CASSLEFIYGQAKTEAFF.